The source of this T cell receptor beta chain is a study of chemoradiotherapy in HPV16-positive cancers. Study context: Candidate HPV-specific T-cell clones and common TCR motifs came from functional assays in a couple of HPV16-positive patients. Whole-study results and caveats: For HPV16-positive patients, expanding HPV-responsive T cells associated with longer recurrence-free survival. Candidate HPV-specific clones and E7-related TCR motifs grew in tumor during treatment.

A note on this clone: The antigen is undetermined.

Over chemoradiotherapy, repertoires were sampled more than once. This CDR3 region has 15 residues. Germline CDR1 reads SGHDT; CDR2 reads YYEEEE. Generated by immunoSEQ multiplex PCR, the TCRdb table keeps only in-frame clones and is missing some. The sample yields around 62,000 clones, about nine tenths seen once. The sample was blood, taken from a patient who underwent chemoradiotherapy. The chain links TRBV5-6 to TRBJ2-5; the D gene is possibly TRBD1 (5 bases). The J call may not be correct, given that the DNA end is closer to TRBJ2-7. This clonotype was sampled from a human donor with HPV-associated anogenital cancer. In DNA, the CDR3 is TGTGCCAGCAGCTTCGGACAAGCCAGCTCCTACGAGCAGTACTTC. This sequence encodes CASSFGQASSYEQYF.